A single sample gave rise to the 6 T cell receptor beta chains below, sequenced in a study of T cell responses to AZD1222 COVID-19 vaccine (dated by TCRdb to the early 2020s). The library was produced with the immunoSEQ multiplex PCR assay. TCRdb limited this immuneACCESS table to in-frame rearrangements with V and J called. A share of clones is missing; checked studies link under half to unresolved V genes, and the rest is unexplained. Here the sample has some 130,000 clones; approximately 85% occur a single time. The ten largest clones add up to roughly 1.7% of the sample. The time point label corresponds to: baseline before first vaccination. Material: peripheral blood, obtained on day 0 of AZD1222 vaccination. The source of these receptors is an adult in good health.

This chain connects TRBV5-6 to TRBJ1-3; D remains unclear. Germline loops: CDR1 SGHDT, CDR2 YYEEEE. Trimming pared 1 base from V and 0 bases from J, leaving 2 bases between. CDR3 length equals 13 residues. CDR3 bases: TGTGCCAGCAGCTTGACCTCTGGAAACACCATATATTTT. It specifies CASSLTSGNTIYF. Complete variable domain (other parts from reference TRBV5-6 and TRBJ1-3): DAGVTQSPTHLIKTRGQQVTLRCSPKSGHDTVSWYQQALGQGPQFIFQYYEEEERQRGNFPDRFSGHQFPNYSSELNVNALLLGDSALYLCASSLTSGNTIYFGEGSWLTVV.

This clone was counted only a few times. The gene calls are TRBV3-1 (or the pseudogene TRBV3-2) and TRBJ2-3; TRBD1 matches at 7 bases. The junction had 10 bases not matched to a gene; V was cut back by 4 bases and J by 3 bases. Germline V gives CDR1 LGHDT, CDR2 YNNKEL (reference sequence). The CDR3 runs 16 residues. The CDR3 DNA reads as TGTGCCAGCAGCCCCAACCAGGGGGTGCGGACAGATACGCAGTATTTT. Translation: CASSPNQGVRTDTQYF.

The count of this clone is one. The J gene is TRBJ1-2, the V gene TRBV12-3 or TRBV12-4; D not resolved. V was shortened by 2 bases and J by 7 bases, with 8 bases between the two germline ends. The CDR3 sequence is 12 residues long. CDR3 sequence (DNA): TGTGCCAGCAGTTTAAAAGAGAGTGGCTACACCTTC. Translated, it gives CASSLKESGYTF.

This clone has more than one count but fewer than ten. The chain is built from TRBV11-2 and TRBJ1-2; TRBD1 might be the D (5 bases). The germline V gene encodes CDR1 SGHAT and CDR2 FQNNGV. CDR3 size: 17 residues. Trimming left V 1 base short and J 4 bases short, with 19 bases between. CDR3 region: CASSLVWAGPTGYGYTF. CDR3 nucleotide sequence: TGTGCCAGCAGCTTAGTTTGGGCAGGGCCGACTGGCTATGGCTACACCTTC.

The V gene is TRBV6-5, the J gene TRBJ1-5; D not certain. The CDR3 has 15 amino acids. V lost 5 bases, J lost 0 bases, and 11 bases lay in between. Germline CDR1 and CDR2: MNHEY and SVGAGI. CDR3 residues: CASSPDAYSNQPQHF. CDR3 sequence (DNA): TGTGCCAGCAGTCCGGACGCTTATAGCAATCAGCCCCAGCATTTT.

The chain has TRBV6-4 and TRBJ2-1, with a weak D call TRBD1 (5 bases). The CDR3 length is 15 residues. V lost 0 bases and J 6 bases, leaving 12 bases between the germline ends. From germline, CDR1 is MRHNA and CDR2 SNTAGT. The CDR3 spells CASSDSTEPGNEQFF. DNA of the CDR3: TGTGCCAGCAGTGACTCGACAGAGCCGGGCAATGAGCAGTTCTTC.